The rows below give T cell receptor beta chains drawn from one sample of a study of CD8+ T cells in alopecia areata. The protocol was immunoSEQ multiplex PCR, while the TCRdb copy is restricted to in-frame clones and leaves out a portion. The sample carries 110,000 to 150,000 clones, roughly 50% recorded once. The specimen comprised CD4+ T cells sorted from blood, sampled at week 0. Receptors were obtained from a human donor with alopecia areata. The CDR3 runs from the conserved cysteine through the conserved F or W. The order of the fields is D gene, clone size, V gene, J gene, CDR3 DNA, CDR3 protein. A D gene is named only where the DNA matches it firmly. Where a row states a size, it is once, few, many or the class of an expanded clone; other rows omit it.

-	-	TRBV1	TRBJ2-7	TGCACCAGCACCGACGGACTAGCGGGGGACTGGTGGTACTTC	CTSTDGLAGDWWYF
TRBD1	-	TRBV5-6	TRBJ2-7	TGTGCCAGCAGAAGACAGGGCTACGAGCAGTACTTC	CASRRQGYEQYF
TRBD2	-	TRBV14	TRBJ2-5	TGTGCCAGCAGCCAAGGACTAGCGGGGATAGAGACCCAGTACTTC	CASSQGLAGIETQYF
-	-	TRBV7-7	TRBJ2-5	TGTGCTAGCAGCTTAGGAGGCGCCAGACAAGAGACCCAGTACTTC	CASSLGGARQETQYF
-	-	TRBV29-1	TRBJ2-5	TGCAGCGTTGAAAGGCAGGGCGGGGAGACCCAGTACTTC	CSVERQGGETQYF
TRBD1	-	TRBV9	TRBJ1-1	TGTGCCAGCAGCGTGACAGGGACGAACACTGAAGCTTTCTTT	CASSVTGTNTEAFF
-	-	TRBV30	TRBJ1-1	TGTGCCTGGAGTGAGCAGCCGGGGAGGGAAGCTTTCTTT	CAWSEQPGREAFF
-	-	TRBV30	TRBJ2-5	TGTGCCTGGAGTGTGGCAGGGCCCGAGACCCAGTACTTC	CAWSVAGPETQYF
TRBD2	few	TRBV7-2	TRBJ2-7	TGTGCCAGCAGCTTGACTAGCAACCACGAGCAGTACTTC	CASSLTSNHEQYF
-	-	TRBV5-1	TRBJ1-4	TGCGCCAGCAGCCCGGACCATAATGAAAAACTGTTTTTT	CASSPDHNEKLFF
-	few	TRBV6-6	TRBJ1-5	TGTGCCAGCAGGTCGGATAGCAATCAGCCCCAGCATTTT	CASRSDSNQPQHF
TRBD2	-	TRBV15	TRBJ2-4	TGTGCCACCAGCAGAGTAAATATCGCGGGGGTTCCGAAGGACATTCAGTACTTC	CATSRVNIAGVPKDIQYF
-	-	TRBV7-9	TRBJ2-7	TGTGCCAGCAGCCGCGGGACTTCTGGCGAGCAGTACTTC	CASSRGTSGEQYF
TRBD2	-	TRBV9	TRBJ2-5	TGTGCCAGCACCGGACTAGCGGGGGTTGAAGAGACCCAGTACTTC	CASTGLAGVEETQYF
-	-	TRBV6-5	TRBJ2-7	TGTGCCAGCAGGGATGGGTACGAGCAGTACTTC	CASRDGYEQYF
TRBD1	-	TRBV29-1	TRBJ1-2	TGCAGCGTTGAAGAAGCCACGGCAGGGGGTTCGGGAGGCTACACCTTC	CSVEEATAGGSGGYTF
-	few	TRBV30	TRBJ2-3	TGTGCCTGGAGTGTAAACGCAGATACGCAGTATTTT	CAWSVNADTQYF
-	-	TRBV5-4	TRBJ2-2	TGTGCCAGCAGCCCCGACCGAAGGACCGGGGAGCTGTTTTTT	CASSPDRRTGELFF
TRBD1	-	TRBV11-2	TRBJ2-3	TGTGCCAGCAGCGGCCGACAGGGGCGCACAGATACGCAGTATTTT	CASSGRQGRTDTQYF
-	-	TRBV7-2	TRBJ1-4	TGTGCCAGCACCTTAAGGGGGGGTAGTCATGAAAAACTGTTTTTT	CASTLRGGSHEKLFF
-	few	TRBV7-9	TRBJ2-7	TGTGCCAGCAGCTCGGGCGACAGACGGTCGTACTTC	CASSSGDRRSYF
-	-	TRBV11-2	TRBJ2-1	TGTGCCAGCAGCTTACTATCGGAGCAGTTCTTC	CASSLLSEQFF
-	-	TRBV7-8	TRBJ1-2	TGTGCCAGCAGCTACGATCCGGGGCTTTATGGCTACACCTTC	CASSYDPGLYGYTF
-	once	TRBV10-3	TRBJ1-5	TGTGCCAATCTTCGCAATCAGCCCCAGCATTTT	CANLRNQPQHF